The 2 T cell receptor beta chains given below trace back to one sample, sequenced in a study of lymphopenia after photon versus proton radiotherapy (dated by TCRdb to about 2019). The library relied on the immunoSEQ multiplex PCR assay. TCRdb mirrors the immuneACCESS table, restricted to in-frame sequences. Some clones are absent from its copies; in checked studies, under half trace to an unresolved V gene, and the reason for the others is unknown. The table for this sample lists fewer than 25,000 clones; about 80% of them were counted only once. Roughly 24% of the sample is in the top ten clones. The specimen was peripheral blood, collected from a patient treated with photon-based radiotherapy. The receptor source for this set is a man aged 35 to 55 with gastric cancer.

V and J are TRBV11-2 and TRBJ2-2; TRBD2 matches 10 bases. The CDR3 is 15 residues long. The trim removed 5 bases at V and 4 bases at J, leaving 4 bases unmatched. CDR1 and CDR2 from the germline V gene are SGHAT and FQNNGV. The CDR3 region has the DNA TGTGCCAGCAGCCTAAGACTAGCGGGCACCGGGGAGCTGTTTTTT. This encodes CASSLRLAGTGELFF.

The CDR3 spells CASSPDLSSYNEQFF. As DNA, the CDR3 is TGTGCCAGCAGCCCGGACTTAAGCTCCTACAATGAGCAGTTCTTC. The V call is TRBV7-6, the J call TRBJ2-1, with D possibly matching TRBD2 (5 bases). V was clipped by 5 bases and J by 0 bases, with 11 bases between them. Germline V gene sequence: CDR1 SGHVS, CDR2 FNYEAQ. This CDR3 is 15 amino acids long.